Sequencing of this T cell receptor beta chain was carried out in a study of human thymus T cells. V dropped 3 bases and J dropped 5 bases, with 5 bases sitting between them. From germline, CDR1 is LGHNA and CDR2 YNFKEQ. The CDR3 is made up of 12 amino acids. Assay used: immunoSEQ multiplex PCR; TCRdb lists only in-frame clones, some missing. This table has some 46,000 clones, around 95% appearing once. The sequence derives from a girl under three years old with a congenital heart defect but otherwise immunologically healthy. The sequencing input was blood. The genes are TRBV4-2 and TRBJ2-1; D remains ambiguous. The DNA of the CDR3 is TGTGCCAGCAGCCAGATAGACAATGAGCAGTTCTTC. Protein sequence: CASSQIDNEQFF.